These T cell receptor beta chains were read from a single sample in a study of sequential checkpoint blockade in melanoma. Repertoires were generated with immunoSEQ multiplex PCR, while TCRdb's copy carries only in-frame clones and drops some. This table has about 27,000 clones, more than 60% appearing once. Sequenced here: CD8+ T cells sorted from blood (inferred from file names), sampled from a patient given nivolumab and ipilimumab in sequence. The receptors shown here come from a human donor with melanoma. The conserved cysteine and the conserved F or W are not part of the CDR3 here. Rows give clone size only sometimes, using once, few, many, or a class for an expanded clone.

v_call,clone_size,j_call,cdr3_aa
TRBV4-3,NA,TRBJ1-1,ASSQDHYRGIGTEAF
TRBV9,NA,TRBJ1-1,ASSVVSGLMNTEAF
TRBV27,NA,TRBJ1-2,ASRPHSGGGYT
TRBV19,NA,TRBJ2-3,ASSIGDRSDTQY
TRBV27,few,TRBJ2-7,ASSPYLAGGLYEQY
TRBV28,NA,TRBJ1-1,ASSIPGQGWGTEAF
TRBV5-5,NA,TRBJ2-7,ASSFRGGDEQY
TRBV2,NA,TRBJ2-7,ASSDGVLEQY
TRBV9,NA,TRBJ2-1,ASSATSGGAYNEQF
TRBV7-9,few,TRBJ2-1,ASSLSGGYNEQF
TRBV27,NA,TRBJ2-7,ASSPSPSLYEQY
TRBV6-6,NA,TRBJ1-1,ASSAGGLAEAF
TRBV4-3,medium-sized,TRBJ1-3,ASSQEQGYSGNTIY
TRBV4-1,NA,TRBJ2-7,ASSLVTGSYEQY
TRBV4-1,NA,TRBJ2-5,ASSQDWRGGVGETQY
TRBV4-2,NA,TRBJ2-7,ASSQAGNSYEQY
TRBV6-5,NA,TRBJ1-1,ASSYGGTEAF
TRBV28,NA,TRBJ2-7,ASSFWQGSYEQY
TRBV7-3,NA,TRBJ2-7,ASSLTIQGIGEQY
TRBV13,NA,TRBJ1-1,ASSLWGQGNTEAF
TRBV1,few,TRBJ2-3,TSSHPGLASGTQY
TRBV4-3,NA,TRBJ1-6,ASSQELGGTGLTLFNSPLH
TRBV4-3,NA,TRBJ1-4,ASSQVEFDEKLF
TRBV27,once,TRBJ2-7,ASSLGGSKLYEQY
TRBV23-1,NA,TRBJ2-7,ASSPPSTVRSGTSSYEQY
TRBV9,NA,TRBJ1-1,ASSVAEPDRGKTEAF
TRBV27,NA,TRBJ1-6,ASSNAGNSPLH
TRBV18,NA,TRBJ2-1,ASSPTSGSYNEQF
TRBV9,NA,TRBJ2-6,ASFRANVLT
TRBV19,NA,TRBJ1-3,ASSIGTRGAGNTIY
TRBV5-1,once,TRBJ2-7,ASSVTTSLEVYEQY
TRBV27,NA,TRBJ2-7,ASSLALAAEQY
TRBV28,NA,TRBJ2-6,ASSFYRSSGANVLT
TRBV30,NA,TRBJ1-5,AWSAGTPNQPQH
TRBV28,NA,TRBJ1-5,ASSLGQGNQPQH
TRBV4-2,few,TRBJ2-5,ASSQGRQGGYETQY
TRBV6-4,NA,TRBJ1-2,ASSGVAGATYGYT
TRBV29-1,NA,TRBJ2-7,SASQGTAYEQY
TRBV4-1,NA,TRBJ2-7,ASSQERSWPYEQY
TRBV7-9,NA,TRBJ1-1,ASSITQGTTEAF
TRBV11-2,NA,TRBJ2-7,ASSSIQGIYEQY
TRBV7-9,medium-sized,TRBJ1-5,ASSSILEGNQPQH
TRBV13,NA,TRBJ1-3,ASSPGEPGNTIY
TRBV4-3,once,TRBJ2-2,ASSQNPWGDTGELF
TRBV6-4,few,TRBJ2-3,ASSEVAGTTDTQY
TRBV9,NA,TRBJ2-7,ASSVGTGTYEQY
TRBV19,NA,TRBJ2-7,ASSPQSGAYEQY
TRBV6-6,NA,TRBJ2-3,ASRDWGGDTQY
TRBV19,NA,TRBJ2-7,ASSMGTGGPYEQY
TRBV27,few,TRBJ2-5,ASSFGGGAGETQY
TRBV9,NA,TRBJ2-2,ASSGPRTGDTGELF
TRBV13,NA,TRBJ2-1,ASSLTGLAGSNEQF
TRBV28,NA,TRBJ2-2,ASRAPDSTKGELF